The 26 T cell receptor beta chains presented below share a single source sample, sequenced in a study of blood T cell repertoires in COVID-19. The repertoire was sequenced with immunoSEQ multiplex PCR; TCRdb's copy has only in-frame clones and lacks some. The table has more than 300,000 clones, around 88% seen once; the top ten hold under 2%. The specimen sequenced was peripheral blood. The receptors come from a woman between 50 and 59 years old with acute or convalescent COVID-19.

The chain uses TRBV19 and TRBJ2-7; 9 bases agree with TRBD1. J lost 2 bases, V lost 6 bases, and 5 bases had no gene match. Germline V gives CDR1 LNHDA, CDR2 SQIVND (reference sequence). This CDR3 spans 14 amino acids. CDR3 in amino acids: CASSMTGGTYEQYF. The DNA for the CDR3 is TGTGCCAGTAGCATGACAGGGGGTACCTACGAGCAGTACTTC.

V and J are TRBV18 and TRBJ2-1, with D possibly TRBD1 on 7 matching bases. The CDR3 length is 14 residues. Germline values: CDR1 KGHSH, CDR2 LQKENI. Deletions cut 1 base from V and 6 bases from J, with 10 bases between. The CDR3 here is CASSPRRGVNEQFF. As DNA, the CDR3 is TGTGCCAGCTCACCACGCAGGGGGGTCAATGAGCAGTTCTTC.

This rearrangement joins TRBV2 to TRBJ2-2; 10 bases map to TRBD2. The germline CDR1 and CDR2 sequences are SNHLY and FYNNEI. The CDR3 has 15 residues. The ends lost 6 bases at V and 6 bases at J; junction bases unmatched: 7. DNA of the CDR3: TGTGCCAGCAGGGCAGCGGGAGGGCCCCCCGGGGAGCTGTTTTTT. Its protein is CASRAAGGPPGELFF.

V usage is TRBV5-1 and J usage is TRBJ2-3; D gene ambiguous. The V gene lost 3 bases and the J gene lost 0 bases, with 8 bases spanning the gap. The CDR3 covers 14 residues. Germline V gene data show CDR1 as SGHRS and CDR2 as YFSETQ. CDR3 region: CASSSQVSTDTQYF. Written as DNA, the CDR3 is TGCGCCAGCAGCTCACAAGTGAGCACAGATACGCAGTATTTT.

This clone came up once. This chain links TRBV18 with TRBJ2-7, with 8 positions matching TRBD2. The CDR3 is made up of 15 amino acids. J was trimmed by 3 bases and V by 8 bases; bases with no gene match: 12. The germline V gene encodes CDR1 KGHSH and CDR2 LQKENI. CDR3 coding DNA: TGTGCCAGCACTAGGCCACCAGCGGGAGTCTACGAGCAGTACTTC. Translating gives CASTRPPAGVYEQYF.

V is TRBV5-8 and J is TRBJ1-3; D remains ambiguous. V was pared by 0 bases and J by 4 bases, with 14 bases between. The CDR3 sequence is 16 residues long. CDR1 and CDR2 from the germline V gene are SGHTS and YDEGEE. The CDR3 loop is CASSLVAGKMGNTIYF. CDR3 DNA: TGTGCCAGCAGCTTGGTGGCCGGGAAGATGGGAAACACCATATATTTT.

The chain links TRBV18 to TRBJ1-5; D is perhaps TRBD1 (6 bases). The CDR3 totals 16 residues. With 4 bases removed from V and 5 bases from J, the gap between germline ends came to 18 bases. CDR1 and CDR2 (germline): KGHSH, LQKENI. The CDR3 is CASSHGQTEAHQPQHF. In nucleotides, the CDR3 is TGTGCCAGCTCACATGGACAGACGGAAGCCCATCAGCCCCAGCATTTT.

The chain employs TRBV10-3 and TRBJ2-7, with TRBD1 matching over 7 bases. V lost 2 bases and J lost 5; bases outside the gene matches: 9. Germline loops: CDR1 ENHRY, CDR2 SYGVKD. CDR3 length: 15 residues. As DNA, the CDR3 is TGTGCCATCAGTGAGGAGACAGGGATTTCCCACGAGCAGTACTTC. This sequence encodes CAISEETGISHEQYF.

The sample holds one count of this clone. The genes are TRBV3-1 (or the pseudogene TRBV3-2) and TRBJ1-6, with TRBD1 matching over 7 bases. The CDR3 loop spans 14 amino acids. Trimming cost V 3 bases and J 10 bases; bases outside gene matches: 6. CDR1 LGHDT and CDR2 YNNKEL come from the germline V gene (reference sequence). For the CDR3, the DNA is TGTGCCAGCAGCCATGGGGCAGGGGGATCACCCCTCCACTTT. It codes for CASSHGAGGSPLHF.

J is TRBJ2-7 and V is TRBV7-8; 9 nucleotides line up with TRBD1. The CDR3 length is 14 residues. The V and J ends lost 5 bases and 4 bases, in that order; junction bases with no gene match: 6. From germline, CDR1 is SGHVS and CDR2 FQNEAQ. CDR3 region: CASSPTGGPYEQYF. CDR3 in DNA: TGTGCCAGCAGCCCGACAGGGGGACCATACGAGCAGTACTTC.

CDR3 residues: CSGQSGLSYEQYF. The CDR3 nucleotides read TGCAGCGGACAATCGGGACTCTCCTACGAGCAGTACTTC. J is TRBJ2-7 and V is TRBV29-1, with D maybe TRBD2 (6 bases). Germline lookup yields CDR1 SQVTM and CDR2 ANQGSEA. CDR3 size: 13 residues. V was trimmed by 7 bases and J by 0 bases, leaving 13 bases between them.

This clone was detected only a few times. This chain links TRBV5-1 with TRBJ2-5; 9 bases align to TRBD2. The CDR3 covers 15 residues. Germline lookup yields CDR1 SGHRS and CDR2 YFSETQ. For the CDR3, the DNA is TGCGAGACGGGGACTAGCCGAAGGGGTCAAGAGACCCAGTACTTC. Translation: CETGTSRRGQETQYF.

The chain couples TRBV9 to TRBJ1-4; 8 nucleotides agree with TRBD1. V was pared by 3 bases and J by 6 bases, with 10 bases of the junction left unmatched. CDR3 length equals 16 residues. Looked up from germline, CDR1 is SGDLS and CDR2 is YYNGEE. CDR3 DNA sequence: TGTGCCAGCAGCGCGTACCCAGGACAGGGAGATGAAAAACTGTTTTTT. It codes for CASSAYPGQGDEKLFF.

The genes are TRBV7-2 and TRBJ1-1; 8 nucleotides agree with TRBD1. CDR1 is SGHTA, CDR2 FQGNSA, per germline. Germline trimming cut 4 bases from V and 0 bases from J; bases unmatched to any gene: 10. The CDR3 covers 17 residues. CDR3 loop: CASSSRTGYFMNTEAFF. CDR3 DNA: TGTGCCAGCAGCTCCAGGACAGGGTATTTCATGAACACTGAAGCTTTCTTT.

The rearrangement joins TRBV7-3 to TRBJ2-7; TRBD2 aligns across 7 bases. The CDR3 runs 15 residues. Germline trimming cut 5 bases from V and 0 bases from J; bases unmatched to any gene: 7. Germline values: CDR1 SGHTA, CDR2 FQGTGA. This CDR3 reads CASSAQRGSSYEQYF. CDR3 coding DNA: TGTGCCAGCAGCGCACAGCGCGGGAGCTCCTACGAGCAGTACTTC.

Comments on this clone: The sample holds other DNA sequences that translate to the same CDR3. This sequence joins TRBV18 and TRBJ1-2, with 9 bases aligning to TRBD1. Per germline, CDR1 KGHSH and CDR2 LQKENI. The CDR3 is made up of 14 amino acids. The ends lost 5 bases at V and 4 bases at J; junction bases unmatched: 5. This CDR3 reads CASSSGQGIYGYTF. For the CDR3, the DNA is TGTGCCAGCTCATCGGGACAGGGAATCTATGGCTACACCTTC.

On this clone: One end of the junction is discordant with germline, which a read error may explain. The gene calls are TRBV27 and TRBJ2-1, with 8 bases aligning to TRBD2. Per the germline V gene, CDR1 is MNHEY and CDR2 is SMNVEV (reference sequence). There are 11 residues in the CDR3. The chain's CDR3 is CASRGGLGLIF. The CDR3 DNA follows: TGTGCCAGCAGGGGGGGACTAGGTTTAATCTTC.

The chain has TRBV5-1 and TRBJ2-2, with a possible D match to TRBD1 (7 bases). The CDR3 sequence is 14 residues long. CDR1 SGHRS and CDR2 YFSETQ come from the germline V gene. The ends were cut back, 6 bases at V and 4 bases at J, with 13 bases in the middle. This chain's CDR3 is CASTRGVSTGELFF. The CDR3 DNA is TGCGCCAGCACCAGGGGGGTGAGCACCGGGGAGCTGTTTTTT.

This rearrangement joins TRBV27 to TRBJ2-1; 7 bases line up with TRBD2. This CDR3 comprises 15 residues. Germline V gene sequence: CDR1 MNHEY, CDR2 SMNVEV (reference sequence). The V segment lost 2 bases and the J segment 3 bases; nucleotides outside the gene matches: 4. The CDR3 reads CASSLAGVFYNEQFF. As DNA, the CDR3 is TGTGCCAGCAGTTTAGCGGGAGTATTCTACAATGAGCAGTTCTTC.

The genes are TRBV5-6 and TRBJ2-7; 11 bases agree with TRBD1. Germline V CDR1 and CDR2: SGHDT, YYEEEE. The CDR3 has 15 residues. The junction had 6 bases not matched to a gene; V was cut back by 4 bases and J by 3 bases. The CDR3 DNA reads TGTGCCAGCAGCGCGGGACAGGGGGGCCTCTACGAGCAGTACTTC. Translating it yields CASSAGQGGLYEQYF.

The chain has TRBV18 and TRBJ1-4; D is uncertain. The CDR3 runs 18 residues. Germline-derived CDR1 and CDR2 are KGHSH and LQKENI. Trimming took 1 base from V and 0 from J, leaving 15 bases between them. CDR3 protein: CASSPRLVITATNEKLFF. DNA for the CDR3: TGTGCCAGCTCACCACGTTTGGTCATTACAGCAACTAATGAAAAACTGTTTTTT.

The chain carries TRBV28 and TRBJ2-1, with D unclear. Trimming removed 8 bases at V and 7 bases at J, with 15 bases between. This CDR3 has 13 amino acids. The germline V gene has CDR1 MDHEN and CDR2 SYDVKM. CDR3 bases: TGTGCCAGCGGATCTTTCCTAGAGAATGAGCAGTTCTTC. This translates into CASGSFLENEQFF.

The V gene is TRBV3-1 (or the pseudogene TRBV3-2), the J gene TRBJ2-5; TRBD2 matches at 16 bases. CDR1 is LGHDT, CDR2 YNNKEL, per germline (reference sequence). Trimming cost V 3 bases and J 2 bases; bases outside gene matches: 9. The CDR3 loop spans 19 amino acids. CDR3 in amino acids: CASSHFLGLAGGHQETQYF. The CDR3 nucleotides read TGTGCCAGCAGCCACTTCCTGGGACTAGCGGGAGGGCATCAAGAGACCCAGTACTTC.

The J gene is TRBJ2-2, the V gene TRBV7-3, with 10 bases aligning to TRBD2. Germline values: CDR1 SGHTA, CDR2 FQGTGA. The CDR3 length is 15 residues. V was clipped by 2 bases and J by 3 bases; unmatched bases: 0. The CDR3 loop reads CASSLLAGDTGELFF. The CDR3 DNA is TGTGCCAGCAGCTTACTAGCGGGAGACACCGGGGAGCTGTTTTTT.

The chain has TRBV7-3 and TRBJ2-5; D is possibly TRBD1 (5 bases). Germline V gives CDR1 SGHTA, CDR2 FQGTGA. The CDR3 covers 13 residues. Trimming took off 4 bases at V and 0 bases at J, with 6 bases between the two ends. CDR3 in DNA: TGTGCCAGCAGCTCAGGGAACCAAGAGACCCAGTACTTC. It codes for CASSSGNQETQYF. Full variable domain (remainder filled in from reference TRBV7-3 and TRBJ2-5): GAGVSQTPSNKVTEKGKYVELRCDPISGHTALYWYRQSLGQGPEFLIYFQGTGAADDSGLPNDRFFAVRPEGSVSTLKIQRTERGDSAVYLCASSSGNQETQYFGPGTRLLVL.

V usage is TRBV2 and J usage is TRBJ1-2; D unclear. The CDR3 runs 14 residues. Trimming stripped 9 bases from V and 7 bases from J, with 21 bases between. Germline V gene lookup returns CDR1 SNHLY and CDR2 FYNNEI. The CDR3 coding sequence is TGTGCCAGTCTCGGCCTCTCGGGCGCGGGTGGCTACACCTTC. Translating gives CASLGLSGAGGYTF.